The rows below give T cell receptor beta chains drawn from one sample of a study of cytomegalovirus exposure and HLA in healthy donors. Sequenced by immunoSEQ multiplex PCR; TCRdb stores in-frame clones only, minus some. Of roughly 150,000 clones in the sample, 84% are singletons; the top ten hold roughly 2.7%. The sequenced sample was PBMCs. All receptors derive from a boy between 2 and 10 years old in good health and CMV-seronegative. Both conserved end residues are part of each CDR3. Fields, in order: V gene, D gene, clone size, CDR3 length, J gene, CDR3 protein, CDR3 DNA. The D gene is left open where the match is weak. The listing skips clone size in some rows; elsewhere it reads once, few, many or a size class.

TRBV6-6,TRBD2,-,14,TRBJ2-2,CASSYGTSGGELFF,TGTGCCAGCAGTTACGGGACTAGCGGAGGGGAGCTGTTTTTT
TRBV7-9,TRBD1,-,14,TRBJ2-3,CASSLDRQQDTQYF,TGTGCCAGCAGCCTGGACAGGCAGCAGGATACGCAGTATTTT
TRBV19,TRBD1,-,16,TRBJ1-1,CASSRGTTGGRTEAFF,TGTGCCAGTAGTCGCGGAACCACAGGGGGCAGGACTGAAGCTTTCTTT
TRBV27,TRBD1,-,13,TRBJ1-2,CASSLGRGRGYTF,TGTGCCAGCAGTTTGGGCAGGGGGCGTGGCTACACCTTC
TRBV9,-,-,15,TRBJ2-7,CASSVGAVFSYEQYF,TGTGCCAGCAGCGTAGGGGCAGTCTTTTCCTACGAGCAGTACTTC
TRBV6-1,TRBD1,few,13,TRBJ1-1,CASRWTGRTEAFF,TGTGCCAGCAGGTGGACAGGCAGGACTGAAGCTTTCTTT
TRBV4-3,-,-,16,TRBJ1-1,CASSQDRGTMNTEAFF,TGCGCCAGCAGCCAAGACAGGGGAACAATGAACACTGAAGCTTTCTTT
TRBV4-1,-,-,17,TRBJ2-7,CASSLQRMRVLGAEQYF,TGCGCCAGCAGCCTCCAACGTATGAGGGTTTTGGGAGCCGAGCAGTACTTC
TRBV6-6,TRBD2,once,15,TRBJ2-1,CASRPLADSYNEQFF,TGTGCCAGCAGACCACTAGCGGATTCCTACAATGAGCAGTTCTTC
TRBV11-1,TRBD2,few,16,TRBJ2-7,CASSSRPPGLVGEQYF,TGTGCCAGCAGCTCACGCCCCCCTGGACTAGTGGGCGAGCAGTACTTC
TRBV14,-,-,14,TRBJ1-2,CASSQDLANYGYTF,TGTGCCAGCAGCCAAGACTTAGCTAACTATGGCTACACCTTC
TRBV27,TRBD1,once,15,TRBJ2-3,CASSLPGQGVVTQYF,TGTGCCAGCAGTTTGCCGGGACAGGGTGTTGTTACGCAGTATTTT
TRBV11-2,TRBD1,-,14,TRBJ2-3,CASSRDRVTDTQYF,TGTGCCAGCAGCCGAGACAGGGTTACAGATACGCAGTATTTT
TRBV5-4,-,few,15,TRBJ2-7,CASSPEPGKSSEQYF,TGTGCCAGCAGCCCCGAGCCGGGGAAGTCATCCGAGCAGTACTTC
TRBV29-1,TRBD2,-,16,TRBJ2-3,CSVAGTRNQGTDTQYF,TGCAGCGTTGCGGGGACTAGGAACCAAGGCACAGATACGCAGTATTTT
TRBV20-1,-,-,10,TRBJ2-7,CSAGGLSVNF,TGCAGTGCTGGTGGACTGTCCGTTAACTTC
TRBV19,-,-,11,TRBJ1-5,CASSIGGAQHF,TGTGCCAGTAGTATAGGGGGGGCCCAGCATTTT
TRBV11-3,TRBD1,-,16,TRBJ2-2,CASSETGSMSPGELFF,TGTGCCAGCAGCGAGACAGGGTCCATGTCTCCCGGGGAGCTGTTTTTT
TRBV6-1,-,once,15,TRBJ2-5,CASIMTPGGQETQYF,TGTGCCAGCATTATGACCCCTGGGGGGCAAGAGACCCAGTACTTC
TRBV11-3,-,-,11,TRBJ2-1,CASTLVGEQFF,TGTGCCAGCACCCTAGTGGGTGAGCAGTTCTTC
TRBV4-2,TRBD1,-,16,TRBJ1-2,CASSQRQGILNYGYTF,TGTGCCAGCAGCCAACGACAGGGGATTCTTAACTATGGCTACACCTTC
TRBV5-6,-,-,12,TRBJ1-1,CASTRLKREAFF,TGTGCCAGCACCCGTTTGAAGAGGGAAGCTTTCTTT
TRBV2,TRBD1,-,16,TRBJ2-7,CASSEIRTGVGYEQYF,TGTGCCAGCAGCGAGATTCGGACAGGTGTCGGCTACGAGCAGTACTTC
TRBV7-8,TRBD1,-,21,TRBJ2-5,CASSLALYRWASTGGEETQYF,TGTGCCAGCAGCTTAGCGCTTTATCGTTGGGCATCAACAGGGGGCGAAGAGACCCAGTACTTC
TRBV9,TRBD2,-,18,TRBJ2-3,CASSVGPSGRGSTDTQYF,TGTGCCAGCAGCGTAGGTCCTAGCGGGAGGGGTAGCACAGATACGCAGTATTTT
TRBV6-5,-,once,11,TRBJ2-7,CASSREREQYF,TGTGCCAGCAGCCGCGAACGGGAGCAGTACTTC
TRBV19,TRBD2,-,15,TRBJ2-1,CASRGIGTSHNEQFF,TGTGCCAGTAGGGGCATAGGGACTAGCCACAATGAGCAGTTCTTC
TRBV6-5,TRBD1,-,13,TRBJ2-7,CASSRDRSYEQYF,TGTGCCAGCAGTCGGGACAGGTCCTACGAGCAGTACTTC
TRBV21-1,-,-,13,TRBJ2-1,CASSGTPYNEQFF,TGTGCCAGCAGCGGGACACCCTACAATGAGCAGTTCTTC
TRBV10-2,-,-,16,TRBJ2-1,CASSEDLRRTYNEQFF,TGCGCCAGCAGTGAGGATTTGCGGAGGACCTACAATGAGCAGTTCTTC
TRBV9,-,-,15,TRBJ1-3,CASSGPTFIGNTIYF,TGTGCCAGCAGCGGACCGACATTTATTGGAAACACCATATATTTT
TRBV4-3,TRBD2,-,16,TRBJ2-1,CASSQGRAGAYNEQFF,TGCGCCAGCAGCCAAGGGAGGGCGGGAGCCTACAATGAGCAGTTCTTC
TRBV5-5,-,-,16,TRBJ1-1,CASSLMWGGESTEAFF,TGTGCCAGCAGCTTGATGTGGGGAGGGGAGTCAACTGAAGCTTTCTTT
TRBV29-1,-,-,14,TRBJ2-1,CSVKTGGTYNEQFF,TGCAGCGTTAAAACAGGTGGGACCTACAATGAGCAGTTCTTC
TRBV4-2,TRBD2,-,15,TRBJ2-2,CASSRTSGGAGELFF,TGTGCCAGCAGCCGGACTAGCGGGGGGGCCGGGGAGCTGTTTTTT
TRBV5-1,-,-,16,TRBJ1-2,CASSLLEDSANYGYTF,TGCGCCAGCAGCTTGTTGGAGGACAGCGCCAACTATGGCTACACCTTC
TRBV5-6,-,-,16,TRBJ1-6,CASSFAAGVYNSPLHF,TGTGCCAGCAGCTTTGCAGCTGGAGTATATAATTCACCCCTCCACTTT
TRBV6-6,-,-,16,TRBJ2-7,CASSYSGGSGAYEQYF,TGTGCCAGCAGTTACTCTGGAGGGTCCGGGGCCTACGAGCAGTACTTC
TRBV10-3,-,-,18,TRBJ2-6,CAISESTPGSSGANVLTF,TGTGCCATCAGTGAGTCGACCCCGGGGAGCTCTGGGGCCAACGTCCTGACTTTC
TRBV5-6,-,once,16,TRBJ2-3,CASSLGTGGSTDTQYF,TGTGCCAGCAGCTTGGGGACTGGGGGGAGCACAGATACGCAGTATTTT
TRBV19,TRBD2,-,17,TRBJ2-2,CASSTTGTSGGTGELFF,TGTGCCAGTAGTACAACCGGGACTAGCGGGGGGACCGGGGAGCTGTTTTTT